One sample yielded the 28 T cell receptor beta chains listed below, sequenced in a study of OX40 agonist ivuxolimab in advanced cancers. The method was immunoSEQ multiplex PCR; TCRdb's version includes in-frame clones alone and lacks a portion of them. The top ten hold roughly 10% of the sample, which has tens of thousands of clones, approximately 86% seen once. The sequencing used CD4+ or CD8+ T cells sorted from blood, collected in a trial of the OX40 agonist ivuxolimab. The receptors shown here come from an adult with an advanced solid tumor such as melanoma, head and neck, liver or kidney cancer.

The chain uses TRBV7-9 and TRBJ2-3, with D possibly matching TRBD2 (5 bases). There are 14 residues in the CDR3. The V end lost 0 bases, the J end lost 6 bases, and 10 bases lay between the germline ends. CDR1 SEHNR and CDR2 FQNEAQ come from the germline V gene (reference sequence). CDR3 sequence reads: CASSLALREDTQYF. The CDR3 DNA sequence: TGTGCCAGCAGCTTAGCTCTAAGGGAGGATACGCAGTATTTT. Together with reference TRBV7-9 and TRBJ2-3, the CDR3 gives the full variable domain: DTGVSQNPRHKITKRGQNVTFRCDPISEHNRLYWYRQTLGQGPEFLTYFQNEAQLEKSRLLSDRFSAERPKGSFSTLEIQRTEQGDSAMYLCASSLALREDTQYFGPGTRLTVL.

The gene calls are TRBV10-3 and TRBJ2-7; D is uncertain. Trimming took 0 bases from V and 5 from J, leaving 8 bases between them. The CDR3 covers 13 residues. Germline CDR1 reads ENHRY; CDR2 reads SYGVKD. CDR3 residues: CAISESDFHEQYV. The DNA of the CDR3 is TGTGCCATCAGTGAGTCTGATTTCCACGAGCAGTACGTC.

The CDR3 spells CASSPGGMSQPQHF. In DNA, the CDR3 is TGTGCCAGCAGCCCGGGGGGTATGAGCCAGCCCCAGCATTTT. The chain recombines TRBV7-3 with TRBJ1-5, with D maybe TRBD1 (5 bases). Trimming took off 5 bases at V and 7 bases at J, with 15 bases between the two ends. Germline V CDR1 and CDR2: SGHTA, FQGTGA. The CDR3 loop spans 14 amino acids.

The chain joins TRBV7-8 to TRBJ2-5, with 9 bases aligning to TRBD1. CDR3 size: 16 residues. Germline CDR1 is SGHVS and CDR2 is FQNEAQ. V was pared by 8 bases and J by 4 bases, with 14 bases of the junction left unmatched. CDR3 nucleotide sequence: TGTGCCAGCCTGCCGGAGACAGGGGGTTGGTTAGAGACCCAGTACTTC. Protein sequence: CASLPETGGWLETQYF.

The rearrangement joins TRBV7-2 to TRBJ2-7, with D possibly matching TRBD2 (5 bases). Germline V gene sequence: CDR1 SGHTA, CDR2 FQGNSA. The CDR3 length is 13 residues. V was cut by 5 bases and J by 2 bases, with 10 bases left in between. In nucleotides, the CDR3 is TGTGCCAGCAGCCCCGGGATTGCCTACGAGCAGTACTTC. Its protein product is CASSPGIAYEQYF.

The rearrangement uses TRBV27 and TRBJ2-1; the match to TRBD1 covers 8 bases. V lost 5 bases, J lost 3 bases, and 9 bases stayed unmatched. Germline V CDR1 and CDR2: MNHEY, SMNVEV (reference sequence). This CDR3 contains 16 residues. CDR3 amino acids: CASSPLGQGIYNEQFF. For the CDR3, the DNA is TGTGCCAGCAGTCCACTCGGACAGGGAATCTACAATGAGCAGTTCTTC.

The chain couples TRBV27 to TRBJ1-2; D call uncertain. The V end was cut by 8 bases, the J end by 4 bases, with 8 bases between. The CDR3 runs 11 residues. Per germline, CDR1 MNHEY and CDR2 SMNVEV (reference sequence). The CDR3 sequence: CASRTPYGYTF. The CDR3 DNA is TGTGCCAGCCGGACGCCCTATGGCTACACCTTC.

The rearrangement links TRBV9 to TRBJ1-5; D perhaps matches TRBD1 (5 bases). In germline, CDR1 is SGDLS, CDR2 YYNGEE. Trimming took 4 bases from V and 2 from J, leaving 13 bases between them. The CDR3 length is 15 residues. The CDR3 region has the DNA TGTGCCAGCAGCTCGGGGGAGTCCGGCAATCAGCCCCAGCATTTT. This codes for CASSSGESGNQPQHF.

V usage is TRBV4-1 and J usage is TRBJ1-2; 12 bases line up with TRBD1. From germline, CDR1 is MGHRA and CDR2 YSYEKL. V was clipped by 6 bases and J by 8 bases; unmatched bases: 7. CDR3 length: 14 amino acids. DNA of the CDR3: TGCGCCAGCAGAGCGGGACAGGGGGCGGAGGGCTACACCTTC. Protein product: CASRAGQGAEGYTF.

The V call is TRBV28, the J call TRBJ2-1; 11 nucleotides align to TRBD1. After removal of 8 bases from V and 3 bases from J, the junction contained 6 bases not matched to a gene. The CDR3 is 15 residues long. CDR1 is MDHEN and CDR2 is SYDVKM in the germline V gene. Here the CDR3 reads CASSPGTGGYNEQFF. The CDR3 DNA is TGTGCCAGCTCTCCAGGGACAGGGGGCTACAATGAGCAGTTCTTC.

This rearrangement joins TRBV4-3 to TRBJ1-3; no firm D call. The ends were cut back, 0 bases at V and 7 bases at J, with 13 bases in the middle. The CDR3 loop spans 15 amino acids. The germline V gene has CDR1 LGHNA and CDR2 YSLEER. CDR3: CASSQDSVDRNTIYF. CDR3 nucleotide sequence: TGCGCCAGCAGCCAAGATAGCGTGGACCGGAACACCATATATTTT.

This clone was counted a few times. V usage is TRBV10-3 and J usage is TRBJ1-2; a possible D gene is TRBD1 (5 bases). Per germline, CDR1 ENHRY and CDR2 SYGVKD. This CDR3 has 15 residues. V was trimmed by 3 bases and J by 3 bases, leaving 14 bases between them. CDR3 amino acids: CAISDGDSDYYGYTF. The CDR3 bases are TGTGCCATCAGTGATGGGGACTCCGATTACTATGGCTACACCTTC.

V and J are TRBV4-1 and TRBJ1-2; no definite D call. This CDR3 region has 15 residues. V gave up 1 base and J gave up 0 bases, with 9 bases separating them. Germline V CDR1 and CDR2: MGHRA, YSYEKL. The CDR3 reads CASSQVAPSNYGYTF. The CDR3 nucleotides read TGCGCCAGCAGCCAAGTCGCACCCTCTAACTATGGCTACACCTTC.

V gene TRBV7-9 combines with J gene TRBJ1-1; D perhaps matches TRBD1 (5 bases). The V gene lost 1 base and the J gene lost 10 bases, with 10 bases spanning the gap. This CDR3 has 12 amino acids. Germline CDR1 SEHNR, CDR2 FQNEAQ (reference sequence). The CDR3 here is CASSLGRGGAFF. The CDR3 DNA sequence: TGTGCCAGCAGCTTAGGGCGGGGCGGAGCTTTCTTT.

For this clone: The junction does not match germline at one end; this may be a read error. The CDR3 loop is CASSIVRGRDPEAFF. In DNA, the CDR3 is TGTGCCAGTAGTATAGTCCGGGGACGCGATCCTGAGGCTTTCTTT. The chain recombines TRBV19 with TRBJ1-1; D is perhaps TRBD1 (5 bases). The CDR3 spans 15 residues. The V gene's germline CDR1 is LNHDA and CDR2 SQIVND (reference sequence). The full variable domain, with the rest looked up from reference TRBV19 and TRBJ1-1, is DGGITQSPKYLFRKEGQNVTLSCEQNLNHDAMYWYRQDPGQGLRLIYYSQIVNDFQKGDIAEGYSVSREKKESFPLTVTSAQKNPTAFYLCASSIVRGRDPEAFFGQGTRLTVV.

This clone has a single count. The chain joins TRBV19 to TRBJ2-7, with D possibly matching TRBD2 (6 bases). CDR1 and CDR2 from the germline V gene are LNHDA and SQIVND (reference sequence). This CDR3 region has 14 residues. Between the trimmed V and J ends, which lost 4 bases and 0 bases, there was a span of 10 bases. The CDR3 spells CASSRRAGSYEQYV. The CDR3 region has the DNA TGTGCCAGTAGTAGGAGAGCGGGCTCCTACGAGCAGTACGTC.

This sequence joins TRBV7-2 and TRBJ1-1; unclear D gene. V was clipped by 0 bases and J by 5 bases, with 10 bases between them. CDR1 and CDR2 (germline): SGHTA, FQGNSA. The CDR3 runs 14 residues. The CDR3 reads CASSLAVAGTEAFF. The CDR3 nucleotides are TGTGCCAGCAGCTTAGCGGTGGCCGGGACTGAAGCTTTCTTT.

The chain links TRBV30 to TRBJ2-5; D is perhaps TRBD2 (6 bases). The CDR3 totals 14 residues. Deletions cut 2 bases from V and 0 bases from J, with 10 bases between. The germline CDR1 and CDR2 sequences are GTSNPN and SVGIG (reference sequence). Written as DNA, the CDR3 is TGTGCCTGGAGTCTACGGGAGTACCAAGAGACCCAGTACTTC. Translating gives CAWSLREYQETQYF.

The chain is built from TRBV7-2 and TRBJ2-1; D gene uncertain. With 1 base removed from V and 7 bases from J, the gap between germline ends came to 11 bases. The V gene's germline CDR1 is SGHTA and CDR2 FQGNSA. The CDR3 runs 14 residues. The CDR3 bases are TGTGCCAGCAGCTTAGGGGTTTCGACTAATGAGCAGTTCTTC. It translates to CASSLGVSTNEQFF.

V gene TRBV19 combines with J gene TRBJ2-7; D may match TRBD1 or TRBD2 (5 bases each). CDR1 and CDR2 (germline): LNHDA, SQIVND (reference sequence). Trimming pared 7 bases from V and 3 bases from J, leaving 13 bases between. This CDR3 contains 13 residues. CDR3 sequence reads: CASTPGPNYEQYF. CDR3 nucleotides: TGTGCCAGTACCCCGGGACCCAACTACGAGCAGTACTTC. The whole variable domain, filled in from reference TRBV19 and TRBJ2-7, reads DGGITQSPKYLFRKEGQNVTLSCEQNLNHDAMYWYRQDPGQGLRLIYYSQIVNDFQKGDIAEGYSVSREKKESFPLTVTSAQKNPTAFYLCASTPGPNYEQYFGPGTRLTVT.

The chain employs TRBV28 and TRBJ2-5, with 9 nucleotides matching TRBD1. Germline CDR1 is MDHEN and CDR2 is SYDVKM. Trimming removed 4 bases from V and 5 bases from J; junction bases left unmatched: 8. The CDR3 length is 15 residues. The CDR3 loop is CASSSPGQGEETQYF. DNA of the CDR3: TGTGCCAGCAGTTCACCGGGACAGGGTGAGGAGACCCAGTACTTC.

This clone was counted a single time. The genes are TRBV6-5 and TRBJ2-7; tentative D call: TRBD2 (6 bases). Germline V CDR1 and CDR2: MNHEY, SVGAGI. This CDR3 has 14 amino acids. Trimming left V 6 bases short and J 0 bases short, with 12 bases between. The CDR3 is CASRWEVSSYEQYF. Here the CDR3 DNA reads TGTGCCAGCAGATGGGAGGTATCCTCCTACGAGCAGTACTTC.

J is TRBJ1-2 and V is TRBV9; D is perhaps TRBD1 (5 bases). Looked up from germline, CDR1 is SGDLS and CDR2 is YYNGEE. The length of the CDR3 is 15 residues. Trimming removed 0 bases from V and 6 bases from J, with 15 bases in between. The CDR3 DNA sequence: TGTGCCAGCAGCGTAGGCGAGGGGTTTTACGATGGCTACACCTTC. Translation gives CASSVGEGFYDGYTF.

The V gene is TRBV7-6, the J gene TRBJ1-4; D is unresolved. The CDR3 covers 15 residues. The V and J ends lost 3 bases and 0 bases respectively, with 8 bases between them. Germline CDR1 and CDR2: SGHVS and FNYEAQ. In DNA form, the CDR3 reads TGTGCCAGCAGCTTGAGTTCTGCAACTAATGAAAAACTGTTTTTT. Residues: CASSLSSATNEKLFF.

The chain carries TRBV6-5 and TRBJ1-1; D gene ambiguous. Germline values: CDR1 MNHEY, CDR2 SVGAGI. This CDR3 is built from 12 residues. V was pared by 4 bases and J by 5 bases, with 8 bases between. The chain's CDR3 is CASSSEWTEAFF. The CDR3 coding sequence is TGTGCCAGCAGTTCTGAGTGGACTGAAGCTTTCTTT.

The V and J genes are TRBV10-3 and TRBJ2-7; D tentatively fits TRBD1 or TRBD2 (5 bases each). The V gene lost 2 bases and the J gene lost 0 bases, with 11 bases spanning the gap. Germline values: CDR1 ENHRY, CDR2 SYGVKD. The CDR3 is 15 residues long. The CDR3 spells CAISETGQDSYEQYV. For the CDR3, the DNA is TGTGCCATCAGTGAGACGGGGCAGGACTCCTACGAGCAGTACGTC.

The chain uses TRBV5-1 and TRBJ2-3; D might be TRBD2 (6 bases). The CDR3 spans 15 residues. Germline CDR1 and CDR2: SGHRS and YFSETQ. Trimming removed 0 bases at V and 2 bases at J, with 10 bases between. This CDR3 is CASSLEGGYTDTQYF. DNA of the CDR3: TGCGCCAGCAGCTTGGAGGGAGGATACACAGATACGCAGTATTTT.

The CDR3 sequence is CASSLRMAARQPQHF. The CDR3 nucleotides read TGTGCCAGCAGCTTGAGAATGGCAGCCAGGCAGCCCCAGCATTTT. This rearrangement joins TRBV5-6 to TRBJ1-5, with D uncertain. Trimming took 1 base from V and 7 from J, leaving 15 bases between them. This CDR3 is 15 amino acids long. The germline V gene has CDR1 SGHDT and CDR2 YYEEEE.